Listed below are T cell receptor beta chains from one sample, sequenced in a study of multiple sclerosis patients with progressive multifocal leukoencephalopathy. TCRdb's copy holds only in-frame clones and misses some; the assay was immunoSEQ multiplex PCR. The sample contains 25,000 to 35,000 clones, about 90% of which appear only once. The sequencing used PBMCs, collected from a patient treated with natalizumab. The receptors were gathered from a human donor with progressive multifocal leukoencephalopathy. The CDR3 runs from the conserved cysteine through the conserved F or W. Fields, in order: clone size, CDR3 length, D gene, J gene, V gene, CDR3 DNA, CDR3 protein. A D gene is named only where the DNA matches it firmly. Size values are once, few and many counts, or a class for expanded clones, and some rows have none.

>.|13|TRBD2|TRBJ2-7|TRBV28
TGTGCCAGCAGCTCGGGGGGACTAGGCGAGCAGTACTTC
CASSSGGLGEQYF
>.|13|.|TRBJ1-1|TRBV4-2
TGTGCCAGCAGCCAAGAGGGAGGCACTGAAGCTTTCTTT
CASSQEGGTEAFF
>.|15|.|TRBJ1-1|TRBV29-1
TGCAGCGTTTACATCACAGGTTTCTTAAACACTGAAGCTTTCTTT
CSVYITGFLNTEAFF
>.|13|TRBD1|TRBJ2-4|TRBV11-3
TGTGCCAGCTCAACAGGGGTCAAAAACATTCAGTACTTC
CASSTGVKNIQYF
>.|14|.|TRBJ1-1|TRBV5-6
TGTGCCAGCAGTTTTAGGGGGATGAACACTGAAGCTTTCTTT
CASSFRGMNTEAFF
>.|14|.|TRBJ2-7|TRBV7-2
TGTGCCAGCAGCTTAGCTACGGGGCGGGACGAGCAGTACTTC
CASSLATGRDEQYF
>.|14|.|TRBJ2-5|TRBV29-1
TGCAGCGTTTTCGACCTATTGGGTGGCGAGACCCAGTACTTC
CSVFDLLGGETQYF
>once|16|TRBD1|TRBJ2-3|TRBV28
TGTGCCAGCAGTTTAGTCCTTGGACAGGGGACAGATACGCAGTATTTT
CASSLVLGQGTDTQYF
>.|13|.|TRBJ1-4|TRBV5-6
TGTGCCAGCAGCGGCAGGGGTAGGGAAAAACTGTTTTTT
CASSGRGREKLFF
>.|17|.|TRBJ1-3|TRBV7-6
TGTGCCAGCAGCTCTGGACGGAGCCGGGGCTCTGGAAACACCATATATTTT
CASSSGRSRGSGNTIYF
>.|14|TRBD1|TRBJ1-2|TRBV30
TGTGCCTGGAGTGAAAGGACAGGGAACTATGGCTACACCTTC
CAWSERTGNYGYTF
>.|15|.|TRBJ2-7|TRBV5-1
TGCGCCAGCAGCTTTGGTGGGGGGCCCTCCTACGAGCAGTACTTC
CASSFGGGPSYEQYF
>.|17|TRBD1|TRBJ2-6|TRBV4-1
TGCGCCAGCAGCCGAAAAGACAGGGTGGAGGGGGCCAACGTCCTGACTTTC
CASSRKDRVEGANVLTF
>once|14|.|TRBJ2-7|TRBV5-5
TGTGCCAGCAGCCTCCGGGACACCCCCTACGAGCAGTACTTC
CASSLRDTPYEQYF
>.|12|.|TRBJ2-2|TRBV28
TGTGCCAGCAGTTTAAGCACCGGGGAGCTGTTTTTT
CASSLSTGELFF
>.|19|.|TRBJ2-6|TRBV4-3
TGCGCCAGCAGCCAAGATCCCCGGCAGGGCCGCTCTGGGGCCAACGTCCTGACTTTC
CASSQDPRQGRSGANVLTF
>.|10|.|TRBJ2-6|TRBV15
TGTGCCGTGGGGGCCAACGTCCTGACTTTC
CAVGANVLTF
>.|14|TRBD1|TRBJ2-2|TRBV19
TGTGCCAGTGGGACGGGACAGGGGACCGGGGAGCTGTTTTTT
CASGTGQGTGELFF
>once|14|TRBD1|TRBJ1-1|TRBV29-1
TGCAGCGTTGGACACAGGGGGGGCTGGACTGAAGCTTTCTTT
CSVGHRGGWTEAFF
>.|15|TRBD2|TRBJ2-7|TRBV4-1
TGCGCCAGCAGCCGGGAACTAGCGGGGACACACGAGCAGTACTTC
CASSRELAGTHEQYF
>few|15|.|TRBJ2-6|TRBV6-5
TGTGCCAGCAGTTCGCAGGGGGGTGGGGCCAACGTCCTGACTTTC
CASSSQGGGANVLTF
>.|15|.|TRBJ1-4|TRBV5-1
TGCGCCAGCAGCTTGTGGAACAGGGCCGACGAAAAACTGTTTTTT
CASSLWNRADEKLFF
>.|14|.|TRBJ1-1|TRBV5-4
TGTGCCAGCAGCTTGTATTCAGGGACCCTTGAAGCTTTCTTT
CASSLYSGTLEAFF
>.|15|.|TRBJ2-6|TRBV4-3
TGCGCCAGCAGCCGCGGACAGCACGGGGCCAACGTCCTGACTTTC
CASSRGQHGANVLTF
>.|15|TRBD2|TRBJ2-1|TRBV7-9
TGTGCCAGCAGCGAAACTAGCGGTCGAGGTGGTGAGCAGTTCTTC
CASSETSGRGGEQFF
>.|12|.|TRBJ1-4|TRBV30
TGTGCCTGGGGAGGAGGTAATGAAAAACTGTTTTTT
CAWGGGNEKLFF
>.|11|.|TRBJ1-1|TRBV30
TGTGCCTGGAAAGGGGGGACTGAAGCTTTCTTT
CAWKGGTEAFF
>.|16|.|TRBJ2-4|TRBV10-1
TGCGCCAGCAGTGAGGTATCCCCGCCGCACAAAAACATTCAGTACTTC
CASSEVSPPHKNIQYF
>.|16|.|TRBJ2-2|TRBV4-3
TGCGCCAGCAGCCAATATAGTGAGGGGTTGGCCGGGGAGCTGTTTTTT
CASSQYSEGLAGELFF
>.|15|.|TRBJ2-7|TRBV4-2
TGTGCCAGCAGCCAAGAGGCCGGGAGCTCCTACGAGCAGTACTTC
CASSQEAGSSYEQYF
>.|14|.|TRBJ1-5|TRBV28
TGTGCCAGCGCCGGGTCAGGGGCCAATCAGCCCCAGCATTTT
CASAGSGANQPQHF
>.|15|.|TRBJ1-2|TRBV2
TGTGCCAGCAGCGAAGGGGCGGCAGGGGAGTGGGGCTACACCTTC
CASSEGAAGEWGYTF
>.|15|.|TRBJ2-2|TRBV6-7
TGTGCCAGCAGTTACTCGGGATGCCCCACCGGGGAGCTGTTTTTT
CASSYSGCPTGELFF
>.|15|.|TRBJ2-1|TRBV29-1
TGCAGCGTTGAAGGTCAGTCCAGCTCCTACAATGAGCAGTTCTTC
CSVEGQSSSYNEQFF
>few|13|.|TRBJ2-2|TRBV6-1
TGTGCCAGCAATTCTCTTCCCACCGGGGAGCTGTTTTTT
CASNSLPTGELFF
>.|15|.|TRBJ2-1|TRBV19
TGTGCCAGTAGTATGGGGGGGCGGGTCTACAATGAGCAGTTCTTC
CASSMGGRVYNEQFF
>few|15|TRBD1|TRBJ2-7|TRBV6-1
TGTGCCAGCAGTGAAGTCTCCGGGACAGGGCTCGAGCAGTACTTC
CASSEVSGTGLEQYF
>.|11|.|TRBJ2-7|TRBV5-1
TGCGCCAGCAGCTTGGAGCACGAGCAGTACTTC
CASSLEHEQYF
>.|17|TRBD1|TRBJ2-3|TRBV7-2
TGTGCCAGCAGCTCTCAAAACAGGGGCGACGGCACAGATACGCAGTATTTT
CASSSQNRGDGTDTQYF
>.|16|.|TRBJ2-7|TRBV4-2
TGTGCCAGCAGCCAAGAGCCTAAGGGACCGATGGGCGAGCAGTACTTC
CASSQEPKGPMGEQYF
>few|13|.|TRBJ2-7|TRBV4-1
TGCGCCAGCAGCCACGACTCAACCTACGAGCAGTACTTC
CASSHDSTYEQYF
>few|13|.|TRBJ1-2|TRBV2
TGTGCCAGCAGTGCTAGGGGGAGAGATGGCTACACCTTC
CASSARGRDGYTF
>.|16|TRBD2|TRBJ2-3|TRBV4-1
TGCGCCAGCAGCCATCCTCCTAGCGGGAGCACAGATACGCAGTATTTT
CASSHPPSGSTDTQYF
>.|17|.|TRBJ1-1|TRBV7-8
TGTGCCAGCAGCCTTCCTCAGGGGAGTAGGGGAATTAGTGAAGCTTTCTTT
CASSLPQGSRGISEAFF
>.|14|.|TRBJ1-4|TRBV5-6
TGTGCCAGCAGCTGGACCCCGGGTAATGAAAAACTGTTTTTT
CASSWTPGNEKLFF